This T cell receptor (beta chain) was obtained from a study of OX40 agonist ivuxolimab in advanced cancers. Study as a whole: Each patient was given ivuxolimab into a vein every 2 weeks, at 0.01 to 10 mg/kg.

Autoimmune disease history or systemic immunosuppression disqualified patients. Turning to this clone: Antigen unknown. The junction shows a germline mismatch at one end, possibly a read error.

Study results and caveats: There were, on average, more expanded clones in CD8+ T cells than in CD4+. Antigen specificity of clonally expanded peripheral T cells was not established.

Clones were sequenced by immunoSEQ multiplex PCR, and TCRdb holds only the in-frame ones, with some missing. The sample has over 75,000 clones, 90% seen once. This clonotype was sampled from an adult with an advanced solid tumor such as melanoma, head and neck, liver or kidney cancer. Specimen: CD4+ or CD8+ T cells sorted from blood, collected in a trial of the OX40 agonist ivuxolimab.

The CDR3 sequence is CAWSSGSNFNSRVF. DNA for the CDR3: TGTGCCTGGAGTTCCGGCAGTAACTTCAACAGTAGGGTCTTC. V gene TRBV30 combines with J gene TRBJ2-1, with D hard to call. CDR3 length: 14 residues. Germline lookup yields CDR1 GTSNPN and CDR2 SVGIG (reference sequence).